These 32 T cell receptor beta chains originate from one sample sequenced in a study of Ad26.COV2.S vaccination and SARS-CoV-2 variants (dated by TCRdb to about 2021). Libraries were built with the immunoSEQ multiplex PCR assay. The clones in this table, taken by TCRdb from immuneACCESS, are in-frame only. Not every clone is retained; where verified, under half of the shortfall comes from an unresolved V gene, and the cause of the rest is unknown. In this sample the table shows around 300,000 clones, roughly 90% of which occur a single time. The ten largest clones add up to about 5% of the sample. This sample's treatment or condition label indicates: roughly 20 received Ad26.COV2.S at low or high dose, single or two shots; about 5 received placebo; per-sample allocation not given. Repertoires of vaccine and placebo recipients were sequenced from samples taken on day 63 after the first injection.

The material was peripheral blood, obtained in a trial of Ad26.COV2.S vaccine versus placebo. All receptors come from a person between 18 and 60 years old who received the Ad26.COV2.S COVID-19 vaccine or a placebo.

V usage is TRBV19 and J usage is TRBJ1-4; D ambiguous. Germline CDR1 is LNHDA and CDR2 is SQIVND (reference sequence). V lost 5 bases, J lost 0 bases, and 10 bases lay in between. This CDR3 contains 15 residues. The CDR3 coding sequence is TGTGCCAGTAGTCTTACGGGGACAACTAATGAAAAACTGTTTTTT. Residues: CASSLTGTTNEKLFF. Drawing the rest from reference TRBV19 and TRBJ1-4, the complete variable domain is DGGITQSPKYLFRKEGQNVTLSCEQNLNHDAMYWYRQDPGQGLRLIYYSQIVNDFQKGDIAEGYSVSREKKESFPLTVTSAQKNPTAFYLCASSLTGTTNEKLFFGSGTQLSVL.

Here the CDR3 reads CASRLTSRNEQYF. CDR3 DNA sequence: TGTGCCAGTAGACTCACTAGTCGGAACGAGCAGTACTTC. This chain links TRBV19 with TRBJ2-7, with a weak D call TRBD2 (5 bases). The CDR3 loop spans 13 amino acids. Germline V lookup: CDR1 LNHDA, CDR2 SQIVND (reference sequence). Trimming pared 6 bases from V and 5 bases from J, leaving 14 bases between.

The chain has TRBV10-1 and TRBJ1-2; TRBD1 aligns across 10 bases. The CDR3 contains 16 residues. The junction had 11 bases not matched to a gene; V was cut back by 10 bases and J by 0 bases. Per germline, CDR1 WNHNN and CDR2 SYGVQD (reference sequence). As DNA, the CDR3 is TGCGCCACGGGAGGGGACAGGGGCCGAGCTAACTATGGCTACACCTTC. It encodes CATGGDRGRANYGYTF.

The chain has TRBV6-4 and TRBJ2-2; D unresolved. Trimming removed 3 bases from V and 0 bases from J, with 5 bases in between. The germline V gene encodes CDR1 MRHNA and CDR2 SNTAGT. The CDR3 is 14 amino acids. CDR3: CASSETANTGELFF. The DNA of the CDR3 is TGTGCCAGCAGTGAAACTGCGAACACCGGGGAGCTGTTTTTT.

This clone was seen only once. The V and J genes are TRBV25-1 and TRBJ2-7; D could derive from TRBD1 or TRBD2 (5 bases each). The CDR3 contains 13 residues. Per germline, CDR1 MGHDK and CDR2 SYGVNS. V was clipped by 4 bases and J by 4 bases, with 11 bases between them. The CDR3 coding sequence is TGTGCCAGCAGTGTCCCGGGACCTTACGAGCAGTACTTC. It specifies CASSVPGPYEQYF.

The genes are TRBV7-8 and TRBJ2-3; the match to TRBD2 covers 8 bases. Germline V CDR1 and CDR2: SGHVS, FQNEAQ. The CDR3 extends over 16 amino acids. V gave up 5 bases and J gave up 0 bases; unmatched junction bases: 7. CDR3 protein: CASSTLAGTSTDTQYF. The DNA of the CDR3 is TGTGCCAGCAGCACCTTAGCGGGAACCAGCACAGATACGCAGTATTTT.

Notes on this clone: The same CDR3 can be traced to other DNA sequences in this sample. The chain recombines TRBV12-3 or TRBV12-4 with TRBJ2-1; the D is unclear. The CDR3 is made up of 11 amino acids. V dropped 2 bases and J dropped 9 bases, with 5 bases sitting between them. The CDR3 is CASSLLGEQFF. CDR3 coding DNA: TGTGCCAGCAGTTTATTAGGTGAGCAGTTCTTC.

The V and J genes are TRBV30 and TRBJ2-3; 7 positions agree with TRBD2. V shed 3 bases, J shed 5 bases, and the junction held 11 bases outside the gene matches. CDR1 is GTSNPN and CDR2 is SVGIG in the germline V gene (reference sequence). CDR3 length equals 15 residues. CDR3 region: CAWRAAPRGVDTQYF. CDR3 bases: TGTGCCTGGAGGGCAGCACCCCGGGGGGTAGATACGCAGTATTTT.

This clone was seen ten or more times. The rearrangement joins TRBV7-8 to TRBJ1-5; 7 bases fit TRBD1. This CDR3 region has 14 residues. Germline lookup yields CDR1 SGHVS and CDR2 FQNEAQ. The V segment lost 4 bases and the J segment 7 bases; nucleotides outside the gene matches: 7. This chain's CDR3 is CASSSGQPQQPQHF. The CDR3, as DNA: TGTGCCAGCAGCTCGGGACAGCCGCAACAGCCCCAGCATTTT.

The chain is built from TRBV2 and TRBJ1-1; D gene unclear. The CDR3 length is 14 residues. Germline CDR1 and CDR2: SNHLY and FYNNEI. The germline V and J ends were trimmed by 6 bases and 6 bases, with 17 bases remaining between them. The CDR3 protein is CASRPIGGIPEAFF. The CDR3 nucleotides are TGTGCCAGCAGACCCATAGGAGGGATCCCTGAAGCTTTCTTT.

As for this clone: Other DNA sequences in this sample translate to the same CDR3. J is TRBJ1-2 and V is TRBV20-1; D ambiguous. Germline lookup yields CDR1 DFQATT and CDR2 SNEGSKA (reference sequence). Trimming removed 5 bases from V and 0 bases from J, with 4 bases in between. The CDR3 covers 11 residues. The CDR3 region has the DNA TGCAGTGCTTCTTCTAACTATGGCTACACCTTC. The encoded protein is CSASSNYGYTF.

This rearrangement joins TRBV4-3 to TRBJ1-2, with TRBD1 as a possible D gene (5 bases). The germline V gene encodes CDR1 LGHNA and CDR2 YSLEER. This CDR3 has 13 residues. Deletions cut 0 bases from V and 4 bases from J, with 6 bases between. The CDR3 here is CASSQEGTYGYTF. As DNA, the CDR3 is TGCGCCAGCAGCCAAGAGGGGACCTATGGCTACACCTTC.

The chain is built from TRBV6-1 and TRBJ2-7; 10 bases line up with TRBD1. The CDR3 loop spans 21 amino acids. Losses at the gene ends were 0 bases for V and 4 bases for J; bases not matched to a gene: 21. Germline CDR1 is MNHNS and CDR2 is SASEGT. CDR3 bases: TGTGCCAGCAGTGAAGCAGAAGTTCGGGACAGGGGACCACTAATACAATACGAGCAGTACTTC. Amino acid sequence: CASSEAEVRDRGPLIQYEQYF.

The CDR3 bases are TGCGCCAGCAGTCAAAGGATAGGTAACGGGTTTTGGGAGCAGTACTTC. Amino acids: CASSQRIGNGFWEQYF. The chain has TRBV4-3 and TRBJ2-7, with no clear D. The CDR3 totals 16 residues. V was clipped by 6 bases and J by 7 bases, with 25 bases between them. Germline lookup yields CDR1 LGHNA and CDR2 YSLEER.

CDR3 residues: CASSWTSGGGDTQYF. For the CDR3, the DNA is TGTGCCAGCAGTTGGACGAGCGGGGGTGGAGATACGCAGTATTTT. The chain has TRBV11-2 and TRBJ2-3; TRBD2 matches 8 bases. From germline, CDR1 is SGHAT and CDR2 FQNNGV. After removal of 6 bases from V and 5 bases from J, the junction contained 10 bases not matched to a gene. CDR3 length equals 15 residues.

This clone was detected once. The V call is TRBV5-4, the J call TRBJ2-7; TRBD2 matches 8 bases. CDR1 is SGHNT and CDR2 is YYREEE in the germline V gene (reference sequence). Trimming removed 0 bases from V and 6 bases from J; junction bases left unmatched: 5. The CDR3 covers 14 residues. The CDR3 spells CASSLGLAMVEQYF. The CDR3 DNA follows: TGTGCCAGCAGCTTGGGACTAGCGATGGTCGAGCAGTACTTC.

This chain uses TRBV27 with TRBJ1-4, with D possibly being TRBD1 (5 bases). Per the germline V gene, CDR1 is MNHEY and CDR2 is SMNVEV (reference sequence). The CDR3 spans 16 residues. The V and J ends lost 2 bases and 4 bases respectively, with 14 bases between them. The CDR3 coding sequence is TGTGCCAGCAGTTTACAGGGTCTGGCTATTAATGAAAAACTGTTTTTT. Its protein product is CASSLQGLAINEKLFF.

This chain uses TRBV28 with TRBJ1-3; 7 bases map to TRBD1. This CDR3 is 16 amino acids long. V lost 6 bases, J lost 2 bases, and 10 bases stayed unmatched. Germline V lookup: CDR1 MDHEN, CDR2 SYDVKM. Here the CDR3 reads CASSLGTVRTGNTIYF. The CDR3 DNA reads TGTGCCAGCAGCTTAGGGACAGTTCGAACTGGAAACACCATATATTTT.

The chain links TRBV4-3 to TRBJ1-2; D not resolved. CDR3 length: 13 residues. CDR1 is LGHNA and CDR2 is YSLEER in the germline V gene. The V end was cut by 0 bases, the J end by 4 bases, with 6 bases between. CDR3: CASSQERAYGYTF. Written as DNA, the CDR3 is TGCGCCAGCAGCCAAGAAAGGGCCTATGGCTACACCTTC.

V usage is TRBV7-2 and J usage is TRBJ1-5; no firm D call. The CDR3 loop spans 15 amino acids. V dropped 1 base and J dropped 3 bases, with 10 bases sitting between them. The germline gives CDR1 SGHTA, CDR2 FQGNSA. The CDR3 region has the DNA TGTGCCAGCAGCTTAGATCGACCGGTCAATCAGCCCCAGCATTTT. Its protein product is CASSLDRPVNQPQHF.

The chain carries TRBV4-3 and TRBJ1-2, with D uncertain. V gave up 0 bases and J gave up 0 bases, with 8 bases separating them. The germline V gene encodes CDR1 LGHNA and CDR2 YSLEER. The CDR3 runs 15 residues. CDR3 residues: CASSQEPEANYGYTF. CDR3 bases: TGCGCCAGCAGCCAAGAACCCGAAGCTAACTATGGCTACACCTTC.

CDR3 region: CATSAPGGGFPNTGELFF. The DNA for the CDR3 is TGTGCCACCAGTGCCCCGGGGGGAGGGTTCCCGAACACCGGGGAGCTGTTTTTT. The chain is built from TRBV24-1 and TRBJ2-2, with TRBD2 matching over 7 bases. Per the germline V gene, CDR1 is KGHDR and CDR2 is SFDVKD. The trim removed 5 bases at V and 0 bases at J, leaving 11 bases unmatched. This CDR3 contains 18 residues.

The J gene is TRBJ1-3, the V gene TRBV10-1; D perhaps matches TRBD1 (5 bases). The CDR3 length is 22 residues. Germline V gene data show CDR1 as WNHNN and CDR2 as SYGVQD (reference sequence). Trimming cost V 8 bases and J 1 base, with 36 bases left between them. The CDR3 is CASGPPRTEQEKGCTSGNTIYF. The CDR3 DNA sequence: TGCGCCAGCGGACCCCCACGGACCGAACAGGAGAAGGGGTGCACGTCTGGAAACACCATATATTTT.

The chain carries TRBV21-1 and TRBJ1-2; the D call of TRBD1 is as the table states it, not checked on the DNA. TRBV21-1 is a known pseudogene. The CDR3 is 17 amino acids. CDR3 sequence (DNA): TGTGCCAGCAGCAAAGGGTCAGGGCCCGACTGGTGCTATGGCTACACCTTC. Its protein product is CASSKGSGPDWCYGYTF.

The rearrangement links TRBV18 to TRBJ2-7, with D unclear. The germline V and J ends were trimmed by 0 bases and 3 bases, with 12 bases remaining between them. The CDR3 covers 15 residues. The germline V gene has CDR1 KGHSH and CDR2 LQKENI. The CDR3 nucleotides are TGTGCCAGCTCACCACCCCCAGGACCGAACTACGAGCAGTACTTC. It encodes CASSPPPGPNYEQYF.

This clone occurred once. This sequence joins TRBV5-1 and TRBJ1-3; 8 positions match TRBD1. Germline values: CDR1 SGHRS, CDR2 YFSETQ. V shed 2 bases and J 0 bases; nucleotides not matched to a gene: 10. This CDR3 spans 18 amino acids. In DNA form, the CDR3 reads TGCGCCAGCAGCTTCTCCGGGACAGGCCTTCTCTCTGGAAACACCATATATTTT. Translating it yields CASSFSGTGLLSGNTIYF.

V and J are TRBV18 and TRBJ1-6; TRBD1 is a possible D gene (6 bases). Per germline, CDR1 KGHSH and CDR2 LQKENI. The CDR3 contains 14 residues. Trimming stripped 3 bases from V and 6 bases from J, with 9 bases between. The CDR3 DNA follows: TGTGCCAGCTCACCCGGGACACCTAATTCACCCCTCCACTTT. As protein: CASSPGTPNSPLHF.

The chain is built from TRBV4-3 and TRBJ2-1, with TRBD2 matching 7 bases. Germline CDR1 LGHNA, CDR2 YSLEER. The CDR3 has 16 residues. Trimming at V came to 3 bases and at J to 2 bases, leaving 7 bases not matched to a gene. CDR3 coding DNA: TGCGCCAGCAGCCACCTTGGAGCGGGGACCTACAATGAGCAGTTCTTC. This gives the protein CASSHLGAGTYNEQFF.

The J gene is TRBJ1-1, the V gene TRBV5-5; D uncertain. The CDR3 length is 12 residues. CDR1 and CDR2 from the germline V gene are SGHKS and YYEKEE (reference sequence). Trimming cost V 3 bases and J 3 bases, with 6 bases left between them. CDR3 DNA sequence: TGTGCCAGCAGCTCCGAGGACACTGAAGCTTTCTTT. Residues: CASSSEDTEAFF.

This chain connects TRBV5-5 to TRBJ1-2, with no clear D. Per the germline V gene, CDR1 is SGHKS and CDR2 is YYEKEE (reference sequence). The CDR3 consists of 12 residues. Trimming removed 0 bases at V and 4 bases at J, with 4 bases between. CDR3 loop: CASSLVGYGYTF. DNA for the CDR3: TGTGCCAGCAGCTTGGTGGGCTATGGCTACACCTTC. Together with reference TRBV5-5 and TRBJ1-2, the CDR3 gives the full variable domain: DAGVTQSPTHLIKTRGQQVTLRCSPISGHKSVSWYQQVLGQGPQFIFQYYEKEERGRGNFPDRFSARQFPNYSSELNVNALLLGDSALYLCASSLVGYGYTFGSGTRLTVV.

The chain has TRBV7-9 and TRBJ2-2; D perhaps matches TRBD2 (6 bases). The CDR3 is made up of 12 amino acids. The V end was cut by 4 bases, the J end by 7 bases, with 7 bases between. CDR1 and CDR2 (germline): SEHNR, FQNEAQ (reference sequence). CDR3 region: CASSSSVGELFF. DNA for the CDR3: TGTGCCAGCAGCTCTAGCGTCGGGGAGCTGTTTTTT.

The chain recombines TRBV11-2 with TRBJ1-2; 9 bases are a match to TRBD1. Germline V gene data show CDR1 as SGHAT and CDR2 as FQNNGV. After removal of 3 bases from V and 8 bases from J, the junction contained 7 bases not matched to a gene. The CDR3 has 14 amino acids. CDR3 in amino acids: CASSLWTGEFGYTF. CDR3 nucleotide sequence: TGTGCCAGCAGCTTGTGGACAGGGGAATTCGGCTACACCTTC.